This TCR beta chain came from a study of blood T cell repertoires in COVID-19. Study context: Specimens from acute and convalescent COVID-19 originated in the United States, Italy and Spain. The analysed material was cDNA or gDNA that came from T cells, B-cell-depleted T cells, or PBMCs.

Germline V gene lookup returns CDR1 MNHEY and CDR2 SVGEGT. The CDR3 is 15 amino acids. V was pared by 0 bases and J by 7 bases, with 5 bases of the junction left unmatched. In the original processing: Amplification with reference gene primers provided the estimates of nucleated cell counts. Here immunoSEQ multiplex PCR was the method, and the copy in TCRdb shows in-frame clones only, minus some. V, J and clone size are taken as reported in that table, and D and trimming were inferred from the DNA itself. This sample yields about 110,000 clones, of which 80% to 85% are seen a single time; 4% to 5.5% belongs to the top ten.

The chain employs TRBV6-2 or TRBV6-3 and TRBJ1-4; TRBD1 aligns across 7 bases. This clonotype was sampled from a man aged 70-80 years with acute or convalescent COVID-19. Sequencing was performed on peripheral blood. CDR3 amino acids: CASSYSTRGSEKLFF. For the CDR3, the DNA is TGTGCCAGCAGTTACTCGACCAGGGGGAGTGAAAAACTGTTTTTT.